Listed below are T cell receptor beta chains from one sample, sequenced in a study of T cells of healthy individuals. TCRdb passed the 5' RACE reads through MiXCR, listing each CDR3 protein once. This sample yields approximately 50,000 distinct CDR3 sequences, of which 14% to 15% are seen a single time; roughly 16% belongs to the top ten. All receptors derive from a human donor in good health. Each CDR3 is given with its conserved first and last residue. The D gene is left open where the match is weak. Expanded clones are given a class, and other clones once, few, many or no size at all.

clone_size j_call v_call d_call cdr3_aa cdr3_nt
many TRBJ1-3 TRBV7-6 NA CASSTSGVRSPLAGNTIYF TGTGCCAGCAGCACCTCAGGTGTTCGCAGCCCTTTAGCTGGAAACACCATATATTTT
NA TRBJ1-1 TRBV5-1 NA CASSPGAAFGATEAFF TGCGCCAGCAGCCCTGGGGCGGCTTTTGGTGCCACTGAAGCTTTCTTT
NA TRBJ2-6 TRBV20-1 NA CSAYSGVSGANVLTF TGCAGTGCTTATTCAGGGGTCTCGGGGGCCAACGTCCTGACTTTC
many TRBJ2-7 TRBV9 NA CASSEGTDSPEQYF TGTGCCAGCAGCGAGGGGACGGACTCTCCCGAGCAGTACTTC
many TRBJ1-2 TRBV4-3 NA CASSQVYSKAGYTF TGCGCCAGCAGCCAAGTTTACAGTAAGGCGGGCTACACCTTC
NA TRBJ2-7 TRBV6-5 TRBD1 CASSLGQLSYEQYF TGTGCCAGCAGTTTGGGACAGCTCTCCTACGAGCAGTACTTC
NA TRBJ2-2 TRBV5-1 TRBD2 CASSNTSGRSYLGELFF TGCGCCAGCAGCAACACTAGCGGGAGGTCCTACCTGGGGGAGCTGTTTTTT
many TRBJ2-3 TRBV20-1 TRBD2 CSAPPGREGGTDTQYF TGCAGTGCTCCACCAGGGCGGGAGGGCGGCACAGATACGCAGTATTTT
NA TRBJ1-3 TRBV29-1 NA CSVEGGLLGNTIYF TGCAGCGTTGAAGGGGGCCTTCTCGGAAACACCATATATTTT
NA TRBJ2-3 TRBV11-3 TRBD1 CASSRDRLTDTQYF TGTGCCAGCAGCCGGGACAGACTCACAGATACGCAGTATTTT
once TRBJ2-5 TRBV5-8 NA CASSARQIQETQYF TGTGCCAGCAGCGCGCGACAGATCCAAGAGACCCAGTACTTC
NA TRBJ1-1 TRBV10-2 NA CACAMYTEAFF TGCGCCTGTGCGATGTACACTGAAGCTTTCTTT
many TRBJ1-4 TRBV20-1 NA CSARDIKRGTNEKLFF TGCAGTGCCCGGGACATAAAGAGAGGGACTAATGAAAAACTGTTTTTT
many TRBJ1-5 TRBV3-1 NA CASSQGGRGNSNQPQHF TGTGCCAGCAGCCAAGGTGGAAGAGGGAATAGCAATCAGCCCCAGCATTTT
NA TRBJ1-1 TRBV20-1 NA CSAQRGTTEAFF TGCAGTGCTCAGAGGGGGACCACTGAAGCTTTCTTT
few TRBJ2-1 TRBV19 TRBD1 CASWAMGQGYEQFF TGTGCCAGTTGGGCCATGGGACAGGGCTATGAGCAGTTCTTC
many TRBJ2-7 TRBV19 TRBD1 CASSRGTAYEQYF TGTGCCAGTAGTAGGGGGACAGCATACGAGCAGTACTTC
many TRBJ2-3 TRBV4-3 TRBD2 CASSQGSGGAKDTQYF TGCGCCAGCAGCCAAGGGAGCGGGGGGGCCAAAGATACGCAGTATTTT
few TRBJ2-5 TRBV4-3 NA CASSQEQGQETQYF TGCGCCAGCAGCCAAGAACAAGGGCAAGAGACCCAGTACTTC
many TRBJ1-2 TRBV7-2 NA CASSTHGGSNYGYTF TGTGCCAGCAGCACTCACGGGGGTAGTAACTATGGCTACACCTTC
few TRBJ1-1 TRBV20-1 NA CSARGSSGVEAFF TGCAGTGCTAGAGGAAGCTCTGGGGTAGAAGCTTTCTTT
many TRBJ1-1 TRBV7-2 NA CASSANNVGEAFF TGTGCCAGCAGCGCCAATAACGTTGGGGAAGCTTTCTTT
NA TRBJ2-7 TRBV11-2 NA CASSIEQVSYEQYF TGTGCCAGCAGCATCGAACAGGTCTCCTACGAGCAGTACTTC
few TRBJ2-1 TRBV7-2 NA CASTYPWGNDEQFF TGTGCCAGCACTTACCCCTGGGGTAACGATGAGCAGTTCTTC
NA TRBJ2-1 TRBV7-9 NA CASSLVDPNEQFF TGTGCCAGCAGCTTAGTGGATCCCAATGAGCAGTTCTTC
few TRBJ2-7 TRBV6-5 TRBD2 CASSLRTSSYEQYF TGTGCCAGCAGTCTCAGGACTAGTAGTTACGAGCAGTACTTC
many TRBJ2-1 TRBV6-2/TRBV6-3 TRBD2 CASTRGLAGTYNEQFF TGTGCCAGCACCCGGGGACTAGCGGGGACCTACAATGAGCAGTTCTTC
few TRBJ2-7 TRBV5-1 TRBD2 CASSNLGGSYEQYF TGCGCCAGCAGCAATCTGGGAGGGTCCTACGAGCAGTACTTC
NA TRBJ1-5 TRBV10-3 NA CAISDSLNQPQHF TGTGCCATCAGTGACAGTCTCAATCAGCCCCAGCATTTT
few TRBJ2-3 TRBV11-2 TRBD2 CASTRTSGDSSGTDTQYF TGTGCCAGCACGCGGACTAGCGGCGACTCTTCTGGCACAGATACGCAGTATTTT
NA TRBJ1-1 TRBV12-3/TRBV12-4 NA CASSFQGLNTEAFF TGTGCCAGCAGTTTCCAGGGCCTGAACACTGAAGCTTTCTTT
many TRBJ2-1 TRBV6-2/TRBV6-3 NA CASSYSKLRNEQFF TGTGCCAGCAGTTACTCGAAACTACGCAATGAGCAGTTCTTC
few TRBJ2-4 TRBV4-3 NA CASSLAATGTGGGENIQYF TGCGCCAGCAGCCTAGCAGCCACCGGGACTGGCGGGGGCGAAAACATTCAGTACTTC
many TRBJ2-4 TRBV5-1 NA CASSLVLGSWNIQYF TGCGCCAGCAGCTTGGTTCTGGGTAGCTGGAACATTCAGTACTTC
NA TRBJ2-7 TRBV14 TRBD2 CASSQDRGRTSGPSYEQYF TGTGCCAGCAGCCAAGATAGGGGACGCACTAGCGGGCCTTCCTACGAGCAGTACTTC
few TRBJ2-3 TRBV5-4 NA CASSPRDGSTDTQYF TGTGCCAGCAGCCCCCGGGACGGAAGCACAGATACGCAGTATTTT
NA TRBJ2-7 TRBV25-1 TRBD1 CASSHQGAAYEQYF TGTGCCAGCAGTCACCAGGGGGCGGCCTACGAGCAGTACTTC
few TRBJ1-3 TRBV10-2 NA CASSERGSGNTIYF TGCGCCAGCAGTGAGAGGGGCTCTGGAAACACCATATATTTT
NA TRBJ2-2 TRBV11-2 NA CASSLVYTGELFF TGTGCCAGCAGCTTAGTGTACACCGGGGAGCTGTTTTTT
many TRBJ2-3 TRBV7-9 TRBD2 CASSPRGLAGGGDTQYF TGTGCCAGCAGCCCCAGAGGACTAGCGGGAGGTGGAGATACGCAGTATTTT
few TRBJ2-5 TRBV10-3 TRBD2 CAISVRLAGEQETQYF TGTGCCATCAGCGTGAGACTAGCGGGGGAGCAAGAGACCCAGTACTTC